This entry lists 11 T cell receptor beta chains sequenced from one sample in a study of cytomegalovirus exposure and HLA in healthy donors. Here immunoSEQ multiplex PCR was the method, and the copy in TCRdb shows in-frame clones only, minus some. The data contain a few hundred thousand clones, around 85% of them seen just once; the ten biggest clones take up around 1%. Sequenced sample: PBMCs. All receptors derive from a woman younger than 35 in good health and CMV-seronegative.

The chain uses TRBV9 and TRBJ2-7, with 8 bases fitting TRBD1. CDR1 and CDR2 (germline): SGDLS, YYNGEE. This CDR3 region has 17 residues. J lost 1 base, V lost 3 bases, and 12 bases had no gene match. The DNA for the CDR3 is TGTGCCAGCAGCGCTAAACTGGGACAGGCTTTATCCTACGAGCAGTACTTC. Protein product: CASSAKLGQALSYEQYF.

The V and J genes are TRBV7-2 and TRBJ1-1; 8 bases map to TRBD1. This CDR3 spans 15 amino acids. CDR1 SGHTA and CDR2 FQGNSA come from the germline V gene. V gave up 4 bases and J gave up 4 bases; unmatched junction bases: 8. CDR3 residues: CASSSEETGVTEAFF. The CDR3 DNA reads as TGTGCCAGCAGCTCGGAGGAGACAGGGGTCACTGAAGCTTTCTTT.

This sequence joins TRBV19 and TRBJ2-6; 9 positions match TRBD1. This CDR3 has 15 residues. With V trimmed by 6 bases and J by 3 bases, 3 bases remained unmatched. The germline V gene has CDR1 LNHDA and CDR2 SQIVND (reference sequence). CDR3: CASRDRGGGANVLTF. CDR3 nucleotides: TGTGCCAGTAGGGACAGGGGAGGTGGGGCCAACGTCCTGACTTTC.

The genes are TRBV27 and TRBJ1-1, with TRBD1 matching over 9 bases. CDR3 length equals 15 residues. V gave up 6 bases and J gave up 5 bases; unmatched junction bases: 10. The germline V gene encodes CDR1 MNHEY and CDR2 SMNVEV (reference sequence). Here the CDR3 reads CASRGQGWGRTEAFF. The CDR3 DNA is TGTGCCAGCAGGGGACAGGGATGGGGTAGGACTGAAGCTTTCTTT.

The genes are TRBV6-6 and TRBJ1-5, with 8 bases that match TRBD1. Germline V gene data show CDR1 as MNHNY and CDR2 as SVGAGI (reference sequence). The CDR3 is made up of 14 amino acids. The trim removed 5 bases at V and 9 bases at J, leaving 9 bases unmatched. The CDR3: CASSPGQGPWPQHF. CDR3 DNA sequence: TGTGCCAGCAGTCCCGGACAGGGCCCTTGGCCCCAGCATTTT.

The CDR3: CASSEDRYTDTQYF. DNA of the CDR3: TGTGCCAGCAGTGAAGATAGATACACAGATACGCAGTATTTT. The chain uses TRBV2 and TRBJ2-3; D uncertain. Germline V gives CDR1 SNHLY, CDR2 FYNNEI. V lost 1 base, J lost 2 bases, and 7 bases lay in between. The CDR3 has 14 amino acids.

This clone was seen repeatedly, ten times or more. This chain links TRBV28 with TRBJ1-2, with D possibly TRBD1 on 5 matching bases. The V end lost 5 bases, the J end lost 4 bases, and 20 bases lay between the germline ends. Germline CDR1 and CDR2: MDHEN and SYDVKM. The CDR3 totals 16 residues. CDR3 in amino acids: CASSTLGGRRFYGYTF. As DNA, the CDR3 is TGTGCCAGCAGTACTCTCGGGGGACGTCGGTTCTATGGCTACACCTTC.

The J gene is TRBJ2-7, the V gene TRBV29-1, with 7 bases identical to TRBD2. The CDR3 has 12 amino acids. The V gene's germline CDR1 is SQVTM and CDR2 ANQGSEA. CDR3 protein: CSVRGEGYEQYF. The CDR3 region has the DNA TGCAGTGTACGGGGGGAAGGGTACGAGCAGTACTTC.

This chain links TRBV13 with TRBJ1-2; no reliable D call. V lost 1 base, J lost 2 bases, and 11 bases lay in between. Looked up from germline, CDR1 is PRHDT and CDR2 is FYEKMQ (reference sequence). The CDR3 is 15 residues long. In DNA form, the CDR3 reads TGTGCCAGCAGCTTAGATAGCGCAGACAACTATGGCTACACCTTC. It is translated as CASSLDSADNYGYTF. Using reference TRBV13 and TRBJ1-2 for the parts outside the CDR3, the full variable domain is AAGVIQSPRHLIKEKRETATLKCYPIPRHDTVYWYQQGPGQDPQFLISFYEKMQSDKGSIPDRFSAQQFSDYHSELNMSSLELGDSALYFCASSLDSADNYGYTFGSGTRLTVV.

The gene calls are TRBV27 and TRBJ1-1; D remains ambiguous. With 6 bases removed from V and 7 bases from J, the gap between germline ends came to 12 bases. Germline CDR1 reads MNHEY; CDR2 reads SMNVEV (reference sequence). The CDR3 is 12 amino acids. The CDR3 DNA sequence: TGTGCCAGCAGCCATGGCCCGGGTGAAGCTTTCTTT. This encodes CASSHGPGEAFF.

The gene calls are TRBV27 and TRBJ1-2; 7 nucleotides match TRBD1. Germline V CDR1 and CDR2: MNHEY, SMNVEV (reference sequence). CDR3 length: 14 amino acids. V lost 5 bases to trimming and J lost 4 bases; unmatched junction nucleotides: 7. CDR3 sequence: CASSPTGVPYGYTF. The CDR3 nucleotides read TGTGCCAGCAGTCCCACAGGGGTACCCTATGGCTACACCTTC.